This TCR beta chain was recorded in a study of response to subunit inactivated influenza vaccine. Overall study findings and caveats: It was the authors' suggestion that each seasonal influenza vaccination recruits few new T cells.

As regards this clonotype: What it binds is unknown.

Looked up from germline, CDR1 is LGHNA and CDR2 is YSLEER. The CDR3 has 13 residues. Trimming stripped 0 bases from V and 8 bases from J, with 7 bases between. TCRdb re-called the RT-PCR reads through MiXCR, storing one row per CDR3 protein. The sample comprises a few hundred thousand distinct CDR3 sequences, 13% to 15% of which are singletons, and more than 9.5% rests with the top ten. V usage is TRBV4-3 and J usage is TRBJ1-4; the D is unclear. Sequenced here: PBMCs from blood, sampled approximately 13 days after vaccination. This TCR came from a man aged 50-59 years who received an inactivated influenza vaccine. This CDR3 is CASSQDEGEKLFF. The DNA for the CDR3 is TGCGCCAGCAGCCAAGATGAAGGCGAAAAACTGTTTTTT.